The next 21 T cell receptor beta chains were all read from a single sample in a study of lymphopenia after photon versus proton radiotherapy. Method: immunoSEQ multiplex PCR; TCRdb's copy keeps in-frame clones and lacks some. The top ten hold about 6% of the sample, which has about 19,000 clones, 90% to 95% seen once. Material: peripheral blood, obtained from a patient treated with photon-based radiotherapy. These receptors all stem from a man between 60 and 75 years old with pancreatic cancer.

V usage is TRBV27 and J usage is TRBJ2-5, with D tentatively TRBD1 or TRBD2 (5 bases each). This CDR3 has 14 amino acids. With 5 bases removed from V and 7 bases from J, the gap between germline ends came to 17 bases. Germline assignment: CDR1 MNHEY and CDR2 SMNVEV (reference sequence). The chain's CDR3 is CASSRETGTLTQYF. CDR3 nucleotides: TGTGCCAGCAGTCGGGAAACAGGAACATTGACCCAGTACTTC.

CDR3: CASRGLAGDYTGELFF. The CDR3 DNA is TGCGCCAGCAGGGGACTAGCGGGGGATTACACCGGGGAGCTGTTTTTT. The chain links TRBV5-1 to TRBJ2-2, with 14 bases that match TRBD2. This CDR3 has 16 amino acids. CDR1 and CDR2 (germline): SGHRS, YFSETQ. The V and J ends lost 5 bases and 3 bases, in that order; junction bases with no gene match: 3.

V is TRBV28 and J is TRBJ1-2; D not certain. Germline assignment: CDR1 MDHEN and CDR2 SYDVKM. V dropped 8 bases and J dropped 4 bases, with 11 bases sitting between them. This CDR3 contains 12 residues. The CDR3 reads CASLGRSYGYTF. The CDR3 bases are TGTGCCAGCCTAGGGCGGAGCTATGGCTACACCTTC.

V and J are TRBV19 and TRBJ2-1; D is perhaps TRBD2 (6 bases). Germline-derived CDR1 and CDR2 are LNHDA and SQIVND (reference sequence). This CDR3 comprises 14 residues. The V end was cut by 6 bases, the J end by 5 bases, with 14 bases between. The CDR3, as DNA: TGTGCCAGTAGCCGACTAGACCCCAACAATGAGCAGTTCTTC. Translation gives CASSRLDPNNEQFF.

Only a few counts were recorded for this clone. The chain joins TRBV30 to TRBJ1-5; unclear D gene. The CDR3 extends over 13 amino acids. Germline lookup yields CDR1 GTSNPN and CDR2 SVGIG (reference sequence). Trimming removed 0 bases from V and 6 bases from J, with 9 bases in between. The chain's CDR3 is CAWSVQRAQPQHF. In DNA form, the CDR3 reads TGTGCCTGGAGTGTACAAAGGGCTCAGCCCCAGCATTTT.

The CDR3 bases are TGTGCCTGTATAGGGGTCGGGAACACTGAAGCTTTCTTT. Amino acids: CACIGVGNTEAFF. V usage is TRBV10-3 and J usage is TRBJ1-1, with D perhaps matching TRBD1 (5 bases). The V end lost 11 bases, the J end lost 1 base, and 14 bases lay between the germline ends. The CDR3 sequence is 13 residues long. Germline V lookup: CDR1 ENHRY, CDR2 SYGVKD.

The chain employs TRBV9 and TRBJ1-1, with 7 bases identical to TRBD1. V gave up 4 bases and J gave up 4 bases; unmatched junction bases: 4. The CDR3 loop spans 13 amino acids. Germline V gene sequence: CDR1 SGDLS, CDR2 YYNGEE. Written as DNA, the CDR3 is TGTGCCAGCAGCCCCAGGGGGTCCACTGAAGCTTTCTTT. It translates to CASSPRGSTEAFF.

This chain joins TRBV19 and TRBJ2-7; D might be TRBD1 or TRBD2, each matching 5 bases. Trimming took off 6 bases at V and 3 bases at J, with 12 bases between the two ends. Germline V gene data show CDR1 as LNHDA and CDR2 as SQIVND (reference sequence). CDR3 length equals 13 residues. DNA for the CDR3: TGTGCCAGTAGGAGAAGGGACGGCTACGAGCAGTACTTC. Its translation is CASRRRDGYEQYF.

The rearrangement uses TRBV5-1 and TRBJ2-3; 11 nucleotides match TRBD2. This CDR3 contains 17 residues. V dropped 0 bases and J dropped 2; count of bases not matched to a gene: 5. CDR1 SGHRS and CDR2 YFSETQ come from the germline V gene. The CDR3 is CASSLGSSGGYTDTQYF. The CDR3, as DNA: TGCGCCAGCAGCTTGGGGTCTAGCGGGGGGTACACAGATACGCAGTATTTT. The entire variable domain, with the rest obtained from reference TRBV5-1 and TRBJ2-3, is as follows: KAGVTQTPRYLIKTRGQQVTLSCSPISGHRSVSWYQQTPGQGLQFLFEYFSETQRNKGNFPGRFSGRQFSNSRSEMNVSTLELGDSALYLCASSLGSSGGYTDTQYFGPGTRLTVL.

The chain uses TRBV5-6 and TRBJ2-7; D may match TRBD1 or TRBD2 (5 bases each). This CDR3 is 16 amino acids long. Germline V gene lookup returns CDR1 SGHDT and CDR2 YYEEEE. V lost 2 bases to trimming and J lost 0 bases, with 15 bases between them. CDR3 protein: CASSFRQRLSSYEQYF. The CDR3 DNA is TGTGCCAGCAGCTTTCGACAGCGGTTGAGCTCCTACGAGCAGTACTTC.

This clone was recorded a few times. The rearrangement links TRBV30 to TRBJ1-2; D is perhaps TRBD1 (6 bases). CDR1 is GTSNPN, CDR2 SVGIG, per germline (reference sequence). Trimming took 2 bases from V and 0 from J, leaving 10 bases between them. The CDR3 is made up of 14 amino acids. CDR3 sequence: CAWSKTGTNYGYTF. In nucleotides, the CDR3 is TGTGCCTGGAGTAAGACAGGAACTAACTATGGCTACACCTTC.

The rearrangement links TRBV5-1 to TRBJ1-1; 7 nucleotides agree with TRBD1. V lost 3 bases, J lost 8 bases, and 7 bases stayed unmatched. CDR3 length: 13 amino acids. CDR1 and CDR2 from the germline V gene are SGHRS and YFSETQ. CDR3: CASSWGQNLEAFF. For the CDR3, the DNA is TGCGCCAGCAGCTGGGGACAGAACCTCGAAGCTTTCTTT.

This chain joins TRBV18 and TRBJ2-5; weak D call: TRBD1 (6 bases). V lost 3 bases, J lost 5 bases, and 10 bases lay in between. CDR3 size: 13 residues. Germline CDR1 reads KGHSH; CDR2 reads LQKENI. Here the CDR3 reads CASSPTGKETQYF. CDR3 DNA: TGTGCCAGCTCACCCACAGGGAAGGAGACCCAGTACTTC.

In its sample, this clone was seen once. CDR3 nucleotide sequence: TGTGCCAGTAGCGGACAGGGGTTGGTGAGCAATCAGCCCCAGCATTTT. This gives the protein CASSGQGLVSNQPQHF. The V gene is TRBV19, the J gene TRBJ1-5; 9 nucleotides agree with TRBD1. Looked up from germline, CDR1 is LNHDA and CDR2 is SQIVND (reference sequence). Germline trimming cut 6 bases from V and 1 base from J; bases unmatched to any gene: 7. There are 16 residues in the CDR3.

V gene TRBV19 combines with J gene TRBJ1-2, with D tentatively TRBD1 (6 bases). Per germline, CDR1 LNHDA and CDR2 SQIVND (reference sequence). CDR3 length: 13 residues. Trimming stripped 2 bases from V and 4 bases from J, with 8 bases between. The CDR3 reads CASSIPGAYGYTF. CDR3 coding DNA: TGTGCCAGTAGTATACCGGGGGCCTATGGCTACACCTTC. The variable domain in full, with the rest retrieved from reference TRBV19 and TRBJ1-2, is DGGITQSPKYLFRKEGQNVTLSCEQNLNHDAMYWYRQDPGQGLRLIYYSQIVNDFQKGDIAEGYSVSREKKESFPLTVTSAQKNPTAFYLCASSIPGAYGYTFGSGTRLTVV.

Here the CDR3 reads CASSFRASGADTQYF. CDR3 nucleotide sequence: TGTGCCAGCAGCTTTCGAGCTAGCGGGGCAGATACGCAGTATTTT. J is TRBJ2-3 and V is TRBV5-6; 9 positions agree with TRBD2. The V gene's germline CDR1 is SGHDT and CDR2 YYEEEE. With V trimmed by 2 bases and J by 4 bases, 5 bases remained unmatched. The CDR3 runs to 15 residues. The whole variable domain, remainder taken from reference TRBV5-6 and TRBJ2-3, is DAGVTQSPTHLIKTRGQQVTLRCSPKSGHDTVSWYQQALGQGPQFIFQYYEEEERQRGNFPDRFSGHQFPNYSSELNVNALLLGDSALYLCASSFRASGADTQYFGPGTRLTVL.

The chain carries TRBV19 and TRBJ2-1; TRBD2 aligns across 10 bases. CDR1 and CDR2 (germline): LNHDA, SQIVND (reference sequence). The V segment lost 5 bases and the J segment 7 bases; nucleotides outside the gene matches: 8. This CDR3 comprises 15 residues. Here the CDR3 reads CASSAASGGRNEQFF. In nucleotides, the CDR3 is TGTGCCAGTAGTGCCGCTAGCGGGGGTCGTAATGAGCAGTTCTTC. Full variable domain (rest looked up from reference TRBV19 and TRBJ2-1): DGGITQSPKYLFRKEGQNVTLSCEQNLNHDAMYWYRQDPGQGLRLIYYSQIVNDFQKGDIAEGYSVSREKKESFPLTVTSAQKNPTAFYLCASSAASGGRNEQFFGPGTRLTVL.

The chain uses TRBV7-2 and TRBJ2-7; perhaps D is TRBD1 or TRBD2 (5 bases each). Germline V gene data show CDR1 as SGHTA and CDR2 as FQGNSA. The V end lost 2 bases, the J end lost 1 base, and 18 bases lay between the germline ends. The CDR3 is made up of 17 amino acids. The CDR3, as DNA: TGTGCCAGCAGCTTACCCTATCGGAACAGGAGGTCCTACGAGCAGTACTTC. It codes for CASSLPYRNRRSYEQYF.

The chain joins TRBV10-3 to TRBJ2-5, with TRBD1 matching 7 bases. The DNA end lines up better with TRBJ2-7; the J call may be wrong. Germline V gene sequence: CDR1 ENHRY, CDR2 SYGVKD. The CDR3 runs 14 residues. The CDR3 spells CAIRPGTAEYEQYF. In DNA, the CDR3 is TGTGCCATCAGACCCGGGACAGCCGAATACGAGCAGTACTTC.

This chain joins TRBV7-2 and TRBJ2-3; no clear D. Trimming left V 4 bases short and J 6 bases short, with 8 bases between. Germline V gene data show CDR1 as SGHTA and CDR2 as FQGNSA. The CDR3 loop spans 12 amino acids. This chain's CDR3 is CASSSVMDTQYF. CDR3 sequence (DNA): TGTGCCAGCAGCTCGGTAATGGATACGCAGTATTTT.

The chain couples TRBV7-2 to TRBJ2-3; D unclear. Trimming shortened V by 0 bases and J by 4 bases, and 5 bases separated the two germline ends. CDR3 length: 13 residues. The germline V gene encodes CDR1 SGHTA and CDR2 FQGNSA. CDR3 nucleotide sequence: TGTGCCAGCAGCTTAGCAGTGCCAGATACGCAGTATTTT. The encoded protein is CASSLAVPDTQYF.